This T cell receptor beta chain came from a study of T-cell reconstitution after alpha-beta-depleted transplantation in children listed by TCRdb under 2016. For context, the study as a whole: The study quantitatively tracked T-cell immune reconstitution after TCRalphabeta/CD19-depleted allogeneic hematopoietic cell transplantation in children using TCR repertoire profiling. What the work shows at the level of the full study, not this receptor alone: Hyperexpanded clone frequencies declined over subsequent months; after one year, T-cell counts and TCRbeta diversity were mostly attributed to newly produced T cells. In some patients, the high TCRbeta diversity seen at day 60 was put down to recipient T cells and intrathymic progenitors that had survived conditioning. The apparently early alphabetaT-cell count recovery about two months after transplant was reportedly dependent on only several hundred rapidly expanded clones derived from non-depleted graft cells.

The CDR3 sequence holds 19 residues, the cysteine and phenylalanine included. CDR3 DNA only is kept here, 57 bases in frame from base 1. Trimming at the junction amounts to 0 bases on V and 2 bases on J, and the germline ends lie 21 bases apart. CDR1 SGDLS and CDR2 YYNGEE are derived from the germline V gene. The treatment or condition label, read with the paper, signifies: allogeneic hematopoietic cell transplantation with graft depleted of TCRalphabeta T cells and CD19 B cells. The transplant recipients were children given TCRalphabeta/CD19-depleted allogeneic hematopoietic cell grafts. With regard to this clonotype: The antigen it recognizes is unknown. Within one base of it there is no much larger clone, and no base qualities were kept.

Library creation used PCR. Sequencing was carried out with an Illumina HiSeq 2500. TCR libraries were prepared with molecular barcoding, using unique molecular identifiers to normalize TCRbeta repertoire quantification. Through fastp at Q25 and MiXCR, TCRdb rebuilt clones from the public reads, retaining in-frame beta chains. Merged by CDR3 protein, the rows form single entries marked with the most common genes and DNA. The table for this sample lists about a million distinct CDR3 sequences; around 30% of them were counted only once. 28% of the sample belongs to the ten largest clones. Sequenced here: PBMCs, mostly from graft donor cells, sampled 360 days after TCRalphabeta/CD19-depleted stem cell transplant. The chain was built from TRBV9 and TRBJ2-1, and the D gene may be TRBD1, 6 bases matching. This receptor was identified in a boy under three years old who had a stem cell transplant for SCID, so the T cells may come from the graft donor. The CDR3 protein sequence reads: CASSVVPNLRGFPYNEQFF. The bases are TGTGCCAGCAGCGTAGTTCCAAACCTAAGGGGGTTCCCCTACAATGAGCAGTTCTTC.